The 6 T cell receptor beta chains reported below all come from one sample, sequenced in a study of beta chain features in type 1 diabetes. The authors reverse transcribed all of the isolated RNA, so sequencing captured expressed TCRB transcripts. Sequenced by immunoSEQ multiplex PCR; TCRdb stores in-frame clones only, minus some. This sample has about 250,000 clones, with roughly 14% found just once. The sample was naive CD4+ T cells from blood. These receptors all come from a woman aged 40 to 50 in good health.

This clone was counted a few times. The chain links TRBV5-1 to TRBJ2-5; D is unresolved. The CDR3 spans 14 residues. Per the germline V gene, CDR1 is SGHRS and CDR2 is YFSETQ. V lost 1 base and J lost 1, with 8 bases in between. The CDR3 is CASSLSVFQETQYF. In DNA, the CDR3 is TGCGCCAGCAGCTTGTCGGTTTTCCAAGAGACCCAGTACTTC.

The chain couples TRBV7-2 to TRBJ1-2, with D unclear. The CDR3 contains 11 residues. The germline gives CDR1 SGHTA, CDR2 FQGNSA. The V and J ends lost 5 bases and 2 bases respectively, with 3 bases between them. The CDR3 DNA reads TGTGCCAGCAGCATAAACTATGGCTACACCTTC. It is translated as CASSINYGYTF.

This clone was seen only a few times. This chain joins TRBV4-3 and TRBJ1-2; no firm D call. V shed 2 bases and J shed 4 bases, with 11 bases lying between them. In germline, CDR1 is LGHNA, CDR2 YSLEER. The CDR3 has 14 amino acids. Written as DNA, the CDR3 is TGCGCCAGCAGCCAACAGGAGGTGGGCTATGGCTACACCTTC. Translating it yields CASSQQEVGYGYTF.

The CDR3 protein is CASSASSGASYEQYF. CDR3 nucleotide sequence: TGTGCCAGCAGTGCCTCGAGCGGGGCCTCCTACGAGCAGTACTTC. The gene calls are TRBV27 and TRBJ2-7, with 7 bases matching TRBD2. With 5 bases clipped from V and 0 bases from J, the junction kept 7 bases outside the gene matches. This CDR3 is built from 15 residues. The V gene's germline CDR1 is MNHEY and CDR2 SMNVEV (reference sequence).

The table lists this clone with a few counts. V gene TRBV25-1 combines with J gene TRBJ2-5; a possible D gene is TRBD1 (5 bases). V was trimmed by 5 bases and J by 7 bases, leaving 14 bases between them. Germline V gene sequence: CDR1 MGHDK, CDR2 SYGVNS. The CDR3 totals 13 residues. DNA for the CDR3: TGTGCCAGCAGTAGTCAGGGTAGGGGGACCCAGTACTTC. Amino acids: CASSSQGRGTQYF.

J is TRBJ1-1 and V is TRBV18, with 7 bases aligning to TRBD1. This CDR3 is 14 amino acids long. The V gene end was trimmed by 3 bases and the J gene end by 1 base; junction bases not matched to a gene: 2. Germline V gene sequence: CDR1 KGHSH, CDR2 LQKENI. CDR3 region: CASSPTGKNTEAFF. The CDR3 DNA follows: TGTGCCAGCTCACCGACAGGGAAGAACACTGAAGCTTTCTTT.